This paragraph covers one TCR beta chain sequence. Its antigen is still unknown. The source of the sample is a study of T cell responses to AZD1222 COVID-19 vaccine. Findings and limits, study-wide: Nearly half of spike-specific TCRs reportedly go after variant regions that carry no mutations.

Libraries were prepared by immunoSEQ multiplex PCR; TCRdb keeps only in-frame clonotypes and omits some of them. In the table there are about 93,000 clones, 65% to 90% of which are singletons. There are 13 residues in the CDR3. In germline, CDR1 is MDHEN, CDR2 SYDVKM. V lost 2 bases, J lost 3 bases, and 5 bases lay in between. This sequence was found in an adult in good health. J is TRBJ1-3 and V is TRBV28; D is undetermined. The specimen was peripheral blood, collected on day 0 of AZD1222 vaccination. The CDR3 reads CASSLHVGNTIYF. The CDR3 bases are TGTGCCAGCAGTTTACATGTTGGAAACACCATATATTTT.